This record covers a single T cell receptor beta chain. There are a few counts of this clone. Its target antigen remains unknown. No quality values exist for individual bases; no much larger clone is one base distant. The data originate from a study of cytomegalovirus exposure and HLA in healthy donors (dated by TCRdb to about 2017). In the study overall: In an earlier analysis of several hundred of the donors, approximately 300 Gb of sequence data and some 100 million unique TCR beta sequences from about 179 million T cells were reported. Among some 410 genotyped donors of the cohort, an average of around 240,000 unique TCR beta nucleotide sequences was sequenced per donor, of which about 18% were non-productive. Every repertoire in the discovery cohort had been generated on one and the same sequencing platform. Class I and class II HLA loci were covered by the typing at four-digit resolution. About 310 gigabases of sequencing data and 70 million to 100 million unique TCR sequences were included in an early release covering around 650 HLA-typed donors. The number of donors typed differed by locus, with about 620-630 for A, B, C, DRB1 and DQB1, around 500 for DQA1, about 610 for DPA1, and some 470 for DPB1. A separate validation cohort of over 95 different subjects was used in addition to the roughly 670-subject first cohort. An earlier analysis of 587 of the donors used high-throughput TCR beta sequencing to judge whether each TCR beta V gene segment behaved as functional or pseudogenic. A later genetic analysis took genome-wide SNP genotypes for about 55% of the roughly 700 donors and used that subset as a discovery cohort. The study combined high-throughput TCR immunosequencing, statistical association of individual TCRs with disease status, and machine learning to predict cytomegalovirus infection status. Of the 350 to 450 genotyped donors, 65% to 90% were placed in the genetic ancestry cluster associated with self-reported Caucasian donors. Four to six DR-DQ haplotypes were handled as single units for association and clustering, since linkage in the cohort was strong. Donor age, sex, ethnicity and CMV serostatus were collected together with the repertoire data. The T cell repertoires of several hundred subjects were profiled by immunosequencing and related to cytomegalovirus serostatus. The study aimed to test whether signatures of past pathogen exposure could be identified by cataloging public T cell receptors. To study patterns of TCR occurrence, a later analysis re-analyzed previously published TCR beta repertoires from 550 to 800 donors and added high-resolution HLA genotyping. The later analysis used no new phenotypic data to find candidate immune exposures, relying instead on TCR beta sequences and their occurrence across donors. Summary of the overall study and its limitations: A further reported finding was that TCR beta sequences accurately predicted the HLA-A and HLA-B alleles for most subjects in the first cohort. Because HLA typing was unavailable for some donors at each locus, only the typed subset was used in association tests. A cluster of highly shared sequence variants was judged likely to represent a technical artifact of the sequencing pipeline. In a later genetic analysis, fewer N-insertions in productive TCRs were reported among donors in an Asian-associated ancestry cluster than the roughly 640-donor mean. The cohort was sequenced for TCR beta chains only, and without alpha or paired-chain data the features that could be detected were limited. In a later analysis, the rate of TCR association differed among HLA loci, with DRB1 alleles having the most associated TCRs and HLA-C alleles having the fewest. A later analysis found that most CMV-associated TCR beta chains appeared HLA-restricted, with HLA associations seemingly driven largely by CMV exposure. Assigning TCR associations to individual alleles was difficult when HLA alleles, especially DR and DQ, strongly co-occurred. Some IMGT-functional V segments, including TRBV6-2 and TRBV6-3, could not be distinguished by the 87-base-pair reads and were therefore excluded. Correlated functional status among segregating V segments might reflect linkage disequilibrium, but an unknown experimental factor could not be ruled out. The classifier was reported to diagnose cytomegalovirus status with high specificity and sensitivity in both the original cohort and the validation cohort. Three of the identified cytomegalovirus-associated TCR beta chains were confirmed in vitro to be specific for cytomegalovirus antigens. An earlier analysis of some 560 of the donors showed that most TCR beta V segments appeared in productive rearrangements either about 90% or about 30% of the time, which broadly matched IMGT annotations. At a false discovery rate of 0.05, a later analysis linked about 16,000 TCR beta sequences to specific HLA alleles. According to a later analysis, parvovirus B19, influenza, CMV and Epstein-Barr virus appeared linked to several top co-occurrence clusters. A later genetic analysis associated a missense DCLRE1C variant with V-gene and J-gene trimming of TCR beta chains, and an independent cohort replicated the association. The authors suggested that the approach could potentially be generalized to other disease states and immunological phenotypes. Most TCR sequences were observed very rarely across donors, whereas some public TCRs were present in many individuals. In the study, 150 to 200 TCR beta chains were listed as associated with cytomegalovirus. In a later analysis, HLA-associated TCR beta chains were found to be more clonally expanded and to have lower generation probabilities than equally common non-associated chains. The only immune exposure information available for the cohort was CMV serostatus. The presence/absence analyses assumed that sequencing depth was roughly uniform across donors, and that assumption may not be true. Seventeen rarely observed V segments, including chromosome 9 orphons, were excluded from the earlier analysis of about 610 of the donors because counts were too low.

Libraries were built with the immunoSEQ multiplex PCR assay. For the multiplex PCR, a mixture combining 60 forward primers for TCR Vbeta segments and 13 reverse primers for TCR Jbeta segments was used. A multiplex PCR assay on genomic DNA amplified the CDR3 region of rearranged TCR beta genes. The Illumina HiSeq System was used to sequence the amplified TCR beta libraries as 87-base-pair reads. The study's processing was this. Across the 500 to 850 repertoires, a later analysis counted roughly 77 million unique TCR beta chains, some 11 million of which were shared by at least two donors. Raw reads were error-corrected and collapsed into unique sequences with a nearest-neighbor algorithm that merged closely related sequences to remove PCR and sequencing errors. Alignment of CDR3 sequences to IMGT reference sequences was used to assign V, D and J gene segments. Each retained sequence needed at least a six-nucleotide match to both a V gene segment and a J gene segment. A rearrangement was called productive if the CDR3 had no stop codons and remained in frame with V and J, and every other rearrangement was called non-productive. CDR3 was defined by IMGT convention, running from the second conserved V-encoded cysteine to the conserved J-encoded phenylalanine. In an earlier analysis of around 540 of the donors, sequences lacking an unambiguous match to a single V gene segment were excluded. An earlier analysis of around 600 of the donors classified V segments as functional when productive rearrangements were above 56.7% and as segregating when the standard deviation between donors was above 5%. To diagnose cytomegalovirus status from the catalog of TCR beta chain sequences, a statistical classification framework was built. V and J gene assignment, in a later analysis, came from comparing TCR nucleotide sequences with IMGT/GENE-DB human TR gene sequences. A later analysis assigned CDR3 sequences and most-parsimonious VDJ recombination scenarios with the TCRdist pipeline. In a later analysis, every TCR beta chain was defined by the combination of its CDR3 amino acid sequence and its V-gene family, and reads without a unique V-gene family were dropped. To address suspected cross-contamination and a sequencing artifact, a later analysis removed roughly 580 highly shared, low-generation-probability nucleotide sequences. In a later analysis, a clonal expansion index was calculated for each public chain from normalized within-repertoire ranks of inferred template counts. In a later analysis, generation probabilities were computed using a VDJ recombination model fitted to out-of-frame rearrangements, and the results were checked against IGoR. In a later analysis, TCR-TCR, TCR-HLA and TCR-CMV co-occurrence was scored with hypergeometric tests, and a repertoire-size bias correction was applied to TCR pairs. To estimate false discovery rates, a later analysis permuted the HLA or CMV assignments 20 times. In a later analysis, co-occurring TCRs were grouped with DBSCAN, and TCRdist sequence similarity was added when clustering was performed within HLA-allele-positive subsets. Co-occurrence clustering excluded repertoires with fewer than 30,000 or more than 120,000 public chains, plus five with anomalous nucleotide sharing. As stored in TCRdb, this immuneACCESS dataset retains in-frame rearrangements with V and J assigned. A fraction of the clones does not appear; measured against another copy, unresolved V genes explain less than half of the discrepancy, and the remainder lacks a known reason. The V and J calls and the clone size are those of that table, but D and trimming were determined from the DNA. The sample has 150,000 to 200,000 clones on record, over 60% of them singletons. The ten largest make up 2% to 2.5% of the sample.

The V and J ends are trimmed by 0 bases and 5 bases, leaving 13 bases between them. The germline V gene provides CDR1 MNHEY and CDR2 SVGAGI. The CDR3 spans 15 residues, from the cysteine through the phenylalanine. The kept DNA is CDR3 alone, 45 bases in frame from the first base. In total, 666 healthy bone marrow donors made up the cohort. Cohort members were all nominally healthy when sampled, although unrecorded immune exposures were likely present. The donor was CMV seronegative and was included in the group of 352 seronegative cohort members. Each donor provided a peripheral blood sample, and peripheral blood mononuclear cells were used for TCR beta sequencing. Genomic DNA extraction from the blood cell samples was performed with the Qiagen DNeasy Blood Extraction Kit.

Input material: PBMCs. This clonotype was obtained from a woman aged 45-60 years in good health and CMV-seronegative. This chain is built from TRBV6-5 and TRBJ1-1, with the D gene not clear enough to name. The CDR3 sequence is CASSYSYRGETEAFF. The nucleotides read TGTGCCAGCAGTTACTCTTATCGGGGAGAGACTGAAGCTTTCTTT.